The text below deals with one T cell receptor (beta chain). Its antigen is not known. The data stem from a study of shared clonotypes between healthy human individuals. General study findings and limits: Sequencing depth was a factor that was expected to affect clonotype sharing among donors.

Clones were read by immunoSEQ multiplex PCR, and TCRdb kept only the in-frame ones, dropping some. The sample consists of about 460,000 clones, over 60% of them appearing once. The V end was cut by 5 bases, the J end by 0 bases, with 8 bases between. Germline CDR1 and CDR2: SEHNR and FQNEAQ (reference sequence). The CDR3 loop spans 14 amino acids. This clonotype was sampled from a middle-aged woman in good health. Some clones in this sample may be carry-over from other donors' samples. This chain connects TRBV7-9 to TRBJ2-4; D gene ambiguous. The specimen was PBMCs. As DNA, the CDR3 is TGTGCCAGCAGCCGGACCGTAGCCAAAAACATTCAGTACTTC. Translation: CASSRTVAKNIQYF.